This record covers a single T cell receptor beta chain. For repertoire sequencing, the TCR beta CDR3 regions were amplified from RNA transcripts. An opening RT-PCR round employed HTBI primers and preceded a second-round multiplex PCR. In TCRdb, the multiplex PCR reads were re-called with MiXCR into one record per CDR3 protein. In the table there are 350,000 to 400,000 distinct CDR3 sequences, 15% to 20% of which are singletons. This sample stems from a study of Graves' ophthalmopathy and Graves' hyperthyroidism. The CDR3 runs to 14 residues. V shed 2 bases and J shed 5 bases, with 12 bases lying between them.

The TCR originated in a woman aged 18 to 35 with Graves' ophthalmopathy. This chain connects TRBV12-3 or TRBV12-4 to TRBJ2-5; the D call may be TRBD1 or TRBD2 (6 bases each). The sample taken for sequencing was peripheral blood. DNA of the CDR3: TGTGCCAGCAGTTTAATAGGGGGGCTGGAGACCCAGTACTTC. It translates to CASSLIGGLETQYF.